A few counts support the clone carrying this T cell receptor (beta chain). The CDR3 spans 17 residues. From germline, CDR1 is SGHVS and CDR2 FQNEAQ. Trimming at V came to 3 bases and at J to 0 bases, leaving 5 bases not matched to a gene. This entry comes from a study of blood T cells in healthy people across ages. Combining a sample-barcoded 5' primer with a J-beta primer mix, a second PCR ran for roughly 6 to 12 cycles. Each CDR3 protein gets one entry after TCRdb re-called the 5' RACE reads with MiXCR. Altogether about 1.5 million distinct CDR3 sequences are present, approximately 42% being singletons, with the ten largest covering just over 4%.

Sample: blood. The TCR sequence derives from a woman aged 18 to 35 in good health. The rearrangement uses TRBV7-8 and TRBJ2-7; 13 bases agree with TRBD2. The CDR3 here is CASSLTSGGSRSYEQYF. The CDR3 DNA sequence: TGTGCCAGCAGCTTGACTAGCGGGGGGAGCCGCTCCTACGAGCAGTACTTC.